The 24 T cell receptor beta chains listed next were all sequenced from one sample in a study of control samples from healthy donors and cancer patients. Produced via immunoSEQ multiplex PCR; TCRdb's table is partial and in-frame only. The sample contains roughly 100,000 clones, around 87% of which appear only once. Sequencing used blood. The receptors were gathered from a woman aged 50 to 60 in good health.

The chain recombines TRBV13 with TRBJ2-7; TRBD2 is a possible D gene (5 bases). The CDR3 totals 13 residues. V was trimmed by 3 bases and J by 6 bases, leaving 12 bases between them. Germline V gives CDR1 PRHDT, CDR2 FYEKMQ (reference sequence). This CDR3 is CASSLIASVEQYF. In nucleotides, the CDR3 is TGTGCCAGCAGCTTGATAGCGTCGGTCGAGCAGTACTTC.

The chain couples TRBV28 to TRBJ2-7; D call uncertain. CDR1 MDHEN and CDR2 SYDVKM come from the germline V gene. Trimming removed 1 base from V and 2 bases from J, with 3 bases in between. CDR3 length equals 12 residues. CDR3 nucleotides: TGTGCCAGCAGTTTATATCCCTACGAGCAGTACTTC. Its protein is CASSLYPYEQYF.

The chain joins TRBV18 to TRBJ2-7, with 11 bases matching TRBD2. CDR1 and CDR2 from the germline V gene are KGHSH and LQKENI. CDR3 length equals 16 residues. With V trimmed by 3 bases and J by 0 bases, 4 bases remained unmatched. The CDR3, as DNA: TGTGCCAGCTCACCGAGGACTAGCGGGCTCTCCTACGAGCAGTACTTC. Its translation: CASSPRTSGLSYEQYF.

The V and J genes are TRBV29-1 and TRBJ1-3, with D unclear. The CDR3 consists of 12 residues. Trimming removed 5 bases at V and 4 bases at J, with 9 bases between. CDR1 and CDR2 from the germline V gene are SQVTM and ANQGSEA. CDR3 residues: CSVQDGGNTIYF. In nucleotides, the CDR3 is TGCAGCGTTCAGGACGGCGGAAACACCATATATTTT.

V gene TRBV7-9 combines with J gene TRBJ1-5; D is uncertain. V shed 3 bases and J shed 0 bases, with 6 bases lying between them. The germline CDR1 and CDR2 sequences are SEHNR and FQNEAQ (reference sequence). The CDR3 length is 14 residues. The CDR3 here is CASSFTGSNQPQHF. The DNA of the CDR3 is TGTGCCAGCAGCTTTACCGGTAGCAATCAGCCCCAGCATTTT.

The rearrangement joins TRBV19 to TRBJ2-6, with D hard to call. Trimming removed 6 bases from V and 0 bases from J, with 9 bases in between. The CDR3 consists of 15 residues. CDR1 is LNHDA, CDR2 SQIVND, per germline (reference sequence). The CDR3 loop is CASRHLYSGANVLTF. The CDR3 DNA sequence: TGTGCCAGTAGACACTTGTACTCTGGGGCCAACGTCCTGACTTTC. Supplemented by reference TRBV19 and TRBJ2-6, the full variable domain reads DGGITQSPKYLFRKEGQNVTLSCEQNLNHDAMYWYRQDPGQGLRLIYYSQIVNDFQKGDIAEGYSVSREKKESFPLTVTSAQKNPTAFYLCASRHLYSGANVLTFGAGSRLTVL.

The gene calls are TRBV6-2 or TRBV6-3 and TRBJ1-2; D ambiguous. With 1 base removed from V and 2 bases from J, the gap between germline ends came to 11 bases. The germline CDR1 and CDR2 sequences are MNHEY and SVGEGT. The CDR3 length is 15 residues. The CDR3 protein is CASSYWRITNYGYTF. The CDR3, as DNA: TGTGCCAGCAGTTACTGGCGGATCACCAACTATGGCTACACCTTC.

V gene TRBV4-3 combines with J gene TRBJ2-4; 12 bases fit TRBD1. V trimming: 2 bases; J trimming: 0 bases; junction bases outside the gene matches: 14. This CDR3 contains 21 residues. Germline assignment: CDR1 LGHNA and CDR2 YSLEER. This chain's CDR3 is CASSQTLTGTGGKVAKNIQYF. The CDR3 DNA follows: TGCGCCAGCAGCCAAACCCTGACCGGGACAGGGGGCAAGGTAGCCAAAAACATTCAGTACTTC.

The chain recombines TRBV29-1 with TRBJ1-1; D unclear. From germline, CDR1 is SQVTM and CDR2 ANQGSEA. The length of the CDR3 is 14 residues. Deletions cut 1 base from V and 3 bases from J, with 12 bases between. CDR3 in DNA: TGCAGCGTTGAAGTTCCGGGAACCGACACTGAAGCTTTCTTT. This translates into CSVEVPGTDTEAFF.

The rearrangement uses TRBV19 and TRBJ2-3, with D possibly matching TRBD2 (6 bases). Germline CDR1 reads LNHDA; CDR2 reads SQIVND (reference sequence). CDR3 length: 14 amino acids. The V end lost 2 bases, the J end lost 4 bases, and 10 bases lay between the germline ends. The CDR3 loop is CASSIRGRADTQYF. The CDR3 DNA reads as TGTGCCAGTAGTATACGGGGGAGAGCAGATACGCAGTATTTT.

This rearrangement joins TRBV19 to TRBJ2-2; D perhaps matches TRBD2 (7 bases). CDR1 and CDR2 (germline): LNHDA, SQIVND (reference sequence). The CDR3 totals 15 residues. V lost 6 bases, J lost 5 bases, and 16 bases lay in between. This chain's CDR3 is CASSPGGRRTGELFF. CDR3 DNA sequence: TGTGCCAGTAGCCCCGGGGGGCGACGAACCGGGGAGCTGTTTTTT. Filled out from reference TRBV19 and TRBJ2-2, the complete variable domain reads DGGITQSPKYLFRKEGQNVTLSCEQNLNHDAMYWYRQDPGQGLRLIYYSQIVNDFQKGDIAEGYSVSREKKESFPLTVTSAQKNPTAFYLCASSPGGRRTGELFFGEGSRLTVL.

The gene calls are TRBV6-1 and TRBJ1-6; 8 positions match TRBD1. Germline trimming cut 2 bases from V and 10 bases from J; bases unmatched to any gene: 10. CDR1 MNHNS and CDR2 SASEGT come from the germline V gene. This CDR3 region has 16 residues. The DNA of the CDR3 is TGTGCCAGCAGTGAATCAGAGGACAGGGTCGGGTCACCCCTCCACTTT. Translating it yields CASSESEDRVGSPLHF.

The rearrangement links TRBV5-1 to TRBJ2-3, with 8 bases aligning to TRBD2. The junction had 7 bases not matched to a gene; V was cut back by 0 bases and J by 4 bases. The CDR3 runs to 16 residues. CDR1 is SGHRS, CDR2 YFSETQ, per germline. The CDR3 spells CASSLARGGQPDTQYF. The CDR3 DNA sequence: TGCGCCAGCAGCTTGGCTCGGGGGGGCCAGCCAGATACGCAGTATTTT.

The J gene is TRBJ2-1, the V gene TRBV5-1; D gene uncertain. Germline V gene sequence: CDR1 SGHRS, CDR2 YFSETQ. Trimming took 0 bases from V and 1 from J, leaving 5 bases between them. This CDR3 has 14 amino acids. CDR3 DNA: TGCGCCAGCAGCTTGGCTGGGTCCTACAATGAGCAGTTCTTC. Protein: CASSLAGSYNEQFF.

The chain carries TRBV5-8 and TRBJ1-2; perhaps TRBD1 as D (6 bases). V was shortened by 2 bases and J by 2 bases, with 10 bases between the two germline ends. Germline CDR1 SGHTS, CDR2 YDEGEE. The CDR3 sequence is 14 residues long. The CDR3 loop reads CASSFTGANYGYTF. The CDR3 DNA sequence: TGTGCCAGCAGCTTCACGGGGGCCAACTATGGCTACACCTTC. The entire variable domain, with the rest obtained from reference TRBV5-8 and TRBJ1-2, is as follows: EAGVTQSPTHLIKTRGQQATLRCSPISGHTSVYWYQQALGLGLQFLLWYDEGEERNRGNFPPRFSGRQFPNYSSELNVNALELEDSALYLCASSFTGANYGYTFGSGTRLTVV.

The chain employs TRBV5-6 and TRBJ2-5, with TRBD2 matching 9 bases. The CDR3 length is 14 residues. The V gene end was trimmed by 4 bases and the J gene end by 3 bases; junction bases not matched to a gene: 4. Germline V gives CDR1 SGHDT, CDR2 YYEEEE. DNA of the CDR3: TGTGCCAGCAGCATACTAGCGGGCGAAGAGACCCAGTACTTC. It yields the protein CASSILAGEETQYF.

The chain combines TRBV13 with TRBJ1-2, with D possibly matching TRBD1 (6 bases). V lost 0 bases and J 4 bases, leaving 15 bases between the germline ends. CDR3 size: 16 residues. In germline, CDR1 is PRHDT, CDR2 FYEKMQ (reference sequence). The CDR3 region has the DNA TGTGCCAGCAGCTTAGGCCTAACAGGACAGTCCTATGGCTACACCTTC. Protein: CASSLGLTGQSYGYTF.

The gene calls are TRBV7-2 and TRBJ2-3; possibly TRBD1 for D (5 bases). V shed 1 base and J shed 2 bases, with 13 bases lying between them. The CDR3 is 16 residues long. CDR1 and CDR2 (germline): SGHTA, FQGNSA. The CDR3 protein is CASSLGPDSHTDTQYF. The CDR3 DNA is TGTGCCAGCAGCTTAGGGCCAGACAGCCACACAGATACGCAGTATTTT.

The rearrangement links TRBV21-1 to TRBJ1-5; TRBD1 is taken as the D call from the table, unchecked against the DNA. TRBV21-1 represents a pseudogene. CDR3 size: 15 residues. CDR3: CASSRGPSSNQPQHF. Here the CDR3 DNA reads TGTGCCAGCAGCAGGGGCCCTTCCAGCAATCAGCCCCAGCATTTT.

This chain joins TRBV18 and TRBJ1-2; tentatively, D is TRBD1 (6 bases). With 3 bases removed from V and 4 bases from J, the gap between germline ends came to 9 bases. Per germline, CDR1 KGHSH and CDR2 LQKENI. CDR3 size: 13 residues. The DNA for the CDR3 is TGTGCCAGCTCACCGGGGGCCGGCTATGGCTACACCTTC. The encoded protein is CASSPGAGYGYTF.

The chain has TRBV6-7 and TRBJ2-2; no definite D call. TRBV6-7 counts as an open reading frame of uncertain function. This CDR3 spans 15 amino acids. Trimming cost V 0 bases and J 6 bases, with 11 bases left between them. CDR3 coding DNA: TGTGCCAGCAGTTACTCGGCCGGATGGCCCGGGGAGCTGTTTTTT. Its translation: CASSYSAGWPGELFF.

A note on this clone: Other DNA sequences in this sample translate to the same CDR3. The V gene is TRBV6-5, the J gene TRBJ2-1; 7 bases map to TRBD1. V trimming: 0 bases; J trimming: 2 bases; junction bases outside the gene matches: 4. Germline V gene sequence: CDR1 MNHEY, CDR2 SVGAGI. The CDR3 totals 16 residues. The CDR3 region is CASSYSNRGPYNEQFF. For the CDR3, the DNA is TGTGCCAGCAGTTACTCGAACAGGGGTCCCTACAATGAGCAGTTCTTC.

The chain uses TRBV5-5 and TRBJ2-7; D is perhaps TRBD1 (5 bases). Germline CDR1 SGHKS, CDR2 YYEKEE (reference sequence). Trimming left V 5 bases short and J 2 bases short, with 11 bases between. The CDR3 contains 13 residues. Written as DNA, the CDR3 is TGTGCCAGCAGAGGGGCCACAGCCTACGAGCAGTACTTC. Encoded protein: CASRGATAYEQYF. Drawing the rest from reference TRBV5-5 and TRBJ2-7, the complete variable domain is DAGVTQSPTHLIKTRGQQVTLRCSPISGHKSVSWYQQVLGQGPQFIFQYYEKEERGRGNFPDRFSARQFPNYSSELNVNALLLGDSALYLCASRGATAYEQYFGPGTRLTVT.

The CDR3, as DNA: TGTGCCAGCAGCCCCCGGAGCTCCTACAATGAGCAGTTCTTC. This gives the protein CASSPRSSYNEQFF. The gene calls are TRBV5-4 and TRBJ2-1; D uncertain. The CDR3 runs 14 residues. Trimming cost V 4 bases and J 0 bases, with 8 bases left between them. CDR1 and CDR2 (germline): SGHNT, YYREEE (reference sequence).